This TCR beta chain was captured in a study of T cells in women clearing cervical HPV infection listed by TCRdb under 2018. For context, the study as a whole: Cases were about two dozen women with histologically confirmed HPV16-related CIN3 or worse, including 2 invasive cancers. Cases and controls were matched on age within five years and on year of sample collection. As quality controls, five blinded duplicates were added to each group, bringing the total to 60 or so samples made up of approximately 50 participants and about ten replicates. HLA typing was available for only a few women, so HLA type could not be excluded as a confounder. The controls were around 26 women whose single incident HPV16 infection cleared within 12 months with no development of precancer or cancer. A median age of roughly 33 years was observed in cases versus approximately 40 in controls, and no significant differences in baseline characteristics were found. Among cases, blood sampling came a median of nearly 150 days after lesion detection, with an interquartile range of roughly 90 to 230 days. Case blood was taken at the visit when the lesion was first identified, whereas control blood was taken when infection was no longer detected. An exploratory proof-of-principle case-control study, nested within the Guanacaste HPV Natural History Study in Costa Rica, was conducted to compare TCR repertoires across cervical HPV16 outcomes. In the parent cohort, approximately 9,900 women aged 18 or older were enrolled in Guanacaste, Costa Rica, during about 1992 to 1994 and then followed for approximately seven years.

Every participant had a single incident cervical HPV16 infection, and women with prevalent HPV16 infections were excluded. Cervical HPV DNA was detected by MY09/MY11 PCR, and genotyping was performed by dot-blot hybridization. Approximately 15 mL of heparinized blood were centrifuged, and the buffy coat was aliquoted, frozen at -30°C, then stored at -80°C. QIAGEN kits were used to extract genomic DNA from buffy coat specimens. The research as a whole found: Because of the cross-sectional design, the study could not determine whether the associations came before infection or resulted from infection, and neither effector/memory subsets nor HPV-specific T cells were isolated. TCR repertoire richness was significantly higher in CIN3+ cases than in controls across sequencing depths, while evenness did not differ. Random forest classifiers combining richness and V gene abundances distinguished cases from controls with an estimated AUC of around 0.79. Cases had lower TRBV6-7 relative abundance than controls (0.11% versus 0.16%; Bonferroni P = 0.0008). Because the number of T cells per sample was unknown, the richness differences could reflect varying T-cell content rather than repertoire biology.

Deletion took 1 base off V and 5 bases off J, with a span of 9 bases between the germline ends. The CDR3 runs 14 residues from the cysteine to the phenylalanine. The DNA shown is the part of the CDR3 that was read: 33 bases, in frame from base 1. CDR1 and CDR2, looked up from the germline V gene, are SGHVS and FNYEAQ. TCR beta CDR3 regions were amplified by multiplex PCR from an average of approximately 1.3 ug genomic DNA per sample using the immunoSEQ assay. To correct primer bias, the assay used a complete synthetic TCR repertoire to set an amplification baseline. The amplicons were sequenced using the Illumina platform. The authors' pipeline ran thus. Error correction of the sequences involved clustering with frequency ratios plus a modified nearest-neighbor algorithm, after which the sequences were analyzed in the immunoSEQ Analyzer using IMGT gene definitions. At each rarefaction depth, TCR richness and evenness were averaged over 20 rarefaction repeats, and samples with fewer sequences than the depth were excluded. Wilcoxon rank sum tests with FDR correction were used to compare relative abundances of V, D and J genes between the groups. For the blinded duplicates, the intraclass correlation was 95% to 96% for TCR richness and averaged 76.4% across about 70 gene segments. Sourced from immuneACCESS, this table was stored by TCRdb with only in-frame sequences that have V and J called. A share of the clones is absent; for the studies checked, an unresolved V gene accounts for under half, and the remainder has no known explanation. V and J calls and clone size follow that table, whereas D and trimming were derived from the DNA. This sample's clone table shows about 39,000 clones. The top ten hold roughly 6% of the sample.

About this clone itself: The antigen it binds to is not known. The read stops 3 residues short of the end of the CDR3; the missing end is completed from the germline J gene.

Sequenced: blood buffy coat. This clonotype was sampled from a woman aged 18 to 75 with a cervical HPV16 infection that either progressed to CIN3+ or cleared (not recorded which). The rearrangement joined TRBV7-6 to TRBJ2-1; TRBD1 might be the D gene, on 6 matching bases. For the CDR3, the sequence is CASSLGGHNNEQFF. The DNA read from the CDR3 is TGTGCCAGCAGCTTAGGGGGACACAACAATGAG.